These 7 T cell receptor beta chains originate from one sample sequenced in a study of post-analysis software for immune sequencing data. Presence of unique molecular identifiers characterized the TCR beta cDNA libraries. TCRdb ran MiXCR on the PCR reads and lists one entry per CDR3 protein. The table records around 150,000 distinct CDR3 sequences, about 36% of them present only once. The sample consisted of blood, taken after autologous hematopoietic stem cell transplantation. These receptors were taken from a girl aged 10-17 years with multiple sclerosis.

This clonotype was picked up a small number of times. The gene calls are TRBV5-1 and TRBJ2-3; D not resolved. Germline lookup yields CDR1 SGHRS and CDR2 YFSETQ. V lost 2 bases and J 0 bases, leaving 4 bases between the germline ends. The CDR3 covers 13 residues. This chain's CDR3 is CASSFSSTDTQYF. CDR3 in DNA: TGCGCCAGCAGCTTTTCTAGCACAGATACGCAGTATTTT.

The V call is TRBV15, the J call TRBJ2-7; D uncertain. Germline-derived CDR1 and CDR2 are LNHNV and YYDKDF (reference sequence). The CDR3 extends over 14 amino acids. Trimming pared 0 bases from V and 7 bases from J, leaving 13 bases between. The CDR3 loop reads CATSRDRQQLEQYF. The CDR3 nucleotides read TGTGCCACCAGCAGAGACCGTCAGCAACTGGAGCAGTACTTC.

The rearrangement joins TRBV7-6 to TRBJ2-7, with TRBD2 matching 7 bases. V lost 4 bases and J lost 2; bases outside the gene matches: 5. The CDR3 length is 14 residues. Germline CDR1 SGHVS, CDR2 FNYEAQ. CDR3 in DNA: TGTGCCAGCAGCTCTTCCGGACTAGCCTACGAGCAGTACTTC. It codes for CASSSSGLAYEQYF.

The J gene is TRBJ1-4, the V gene TRBV27, with 7 bases that match TRBD1. V trimming: 6 bases; J trimming: 1 base; junction bases outside the gene matches: 2. The length of the CDR3 is 14 residues. Germline lookup yields CDR1 MNHEY and CDR2 SMNVEV (reference sequence). CDR3 residues: CASRYRGTNEKLFF. In nucleotides, the CDR3 is TGTGCCAGCAGGTACAGGGGAACTAATGAAAAACTGTTTTTT.

This clonotype came up a few times. The rearrangement uses TRBV20-1 and TRBJ2-7; the match to TRBD2 covers 13 bases. V shed 3 bases and J 6 bases; nucleotides not matched to a gene: 5. The CDR3 is made up of 14 amino acids. Looked up from germline, CDR1 is DFQATT and CDR2 is SNEGSKA (reference sequence). CDR3 region: CSARLTSGGAEQYF. The DNA of the CDR3 is TGCAGTGCTAGGCTCACTAGCGGGGGGGCCGAGCAGTACTTC.

The chain couples TRBV5-1 to TRBJ2-4, with a weak D call TRBD2 (7 bases). This CDR3 spans 19 amino acids. Trimming took off 3 bases at V and 2 bases at J, with 24 bases between the two ends. The germline CDR1 and CDR2 sequences are SGHRS and YFSETQ. CDR3 DNA sequence: TGCGCCAGCAGCTCGACAGGAGGGTATGCGGGAGTAACCAAAAACATTCAGTACTTC. It is translated as CASSSTGGYAGVTKNIQYF.

In regard to this clonotype: A much larger clone sits a single nucleotide away, making a read error possible. This chain joins TRBV5-5 and TRBJ2-4, with 7 positions matching TRBD2. The closer fit of TRBJ2-7 to the DNA end suggests the J call may be wrong. CDR3 length equals 15 residues. Per the germline V gene, CDR1 is SGHKS and CDR2 is YYEKEE (reference sequence). The CDR3 region is CASSATSRSPYEQYF. The CDR3 DNA sequence: TGTGCCAGCAGCGCGACTAGCAGGTCCCCCTACGAGCAGTACTTC.